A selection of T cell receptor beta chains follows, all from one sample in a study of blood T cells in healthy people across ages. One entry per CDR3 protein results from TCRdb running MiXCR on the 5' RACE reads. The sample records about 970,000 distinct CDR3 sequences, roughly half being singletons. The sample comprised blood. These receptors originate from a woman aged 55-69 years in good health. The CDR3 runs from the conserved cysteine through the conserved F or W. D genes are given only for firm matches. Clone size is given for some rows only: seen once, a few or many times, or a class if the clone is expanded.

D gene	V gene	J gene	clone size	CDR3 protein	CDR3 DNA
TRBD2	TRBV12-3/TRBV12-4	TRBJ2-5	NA	CASRLSGRNQETRYF	TGTGCCAGCAGACTGAGCGGGAGGAACCAAGAGACCCGGTACTTC
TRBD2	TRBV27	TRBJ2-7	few	CASSRQGLAVGEQYF	TGTGCCAGCAGTCGACAGGGACTAGCGGTGGGCGAGCAGTACTTC
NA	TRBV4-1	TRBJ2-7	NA	CASSRDPGWREQYF	TGCGCCAGCAGCCGAGATCCAGGGTGGCGCGAGCAGTACTTC
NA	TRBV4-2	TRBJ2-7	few	CASSQDTFNQVGYEQYF	TGTGCCAGCAGCCAAGATACTTTCAACCAGGTCGGATACGAGCAGTACTTC
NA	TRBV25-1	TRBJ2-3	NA	CASSSLGSTDTQYF	TGTGCCAGCAGTTCCTTGGGAAGCACAGATACGCAGTATTTT
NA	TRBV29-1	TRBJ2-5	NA	CSVELDGKETQYF	TGCAGCGTTGAATTGGATGGGAAAGAGACCCAGTACTTC
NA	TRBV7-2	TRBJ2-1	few	CASSKSDSFPFQFF	TGTGCCAGCAGCAAATCGGACAGCTTCCCATTTCAGTTCTTC
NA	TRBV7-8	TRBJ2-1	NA	CASSLEAGFYNEQFF	TGTGCCAGCAGCTTAGAGGCGGGATTCTACAATGAGCAGTTCTTC
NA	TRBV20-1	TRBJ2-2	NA	CSARDSGDSRNTGELFF	TGCAGTGCTAGAGATTCAGGCGACTCTAGAAACACCGGGGAGCTGTTTTTT
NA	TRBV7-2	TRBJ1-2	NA	CASSLSGSTGSGYTF	TGTGCCAGCAGCTTATCGGGTTCCACGGGGAGTGGCTACACCTTC
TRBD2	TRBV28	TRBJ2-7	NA	CAGRQGGSYEQYF	TGTGCCGGTCGCCAGGGAGGGTCCTACGAGCAGTACTTC
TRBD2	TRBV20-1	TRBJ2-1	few	CSARGLAGVYNEQFF	TGCAGTGCTAGGGGACTAGCGGGAGTCTACAATGAGCAGTTCTTC
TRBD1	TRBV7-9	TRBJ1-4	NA	CASSLVAYRGPNEKLFF	TGTGCCAGCAGCTTAGTAGCCTACAGGGGCCCGAATGAAAAACTGTTTTTT
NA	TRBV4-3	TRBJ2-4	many	CASSQIEGLGNIQYF	TGCGCCAGCAGCCAAATAGAGGGCCTGGGAAACATTCAGTACTTC
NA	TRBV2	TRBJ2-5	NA	CASTGQGGRTQYF	TGTGCCAGCACCGGGCAGGGGGGACGGACCCAGTACTTC